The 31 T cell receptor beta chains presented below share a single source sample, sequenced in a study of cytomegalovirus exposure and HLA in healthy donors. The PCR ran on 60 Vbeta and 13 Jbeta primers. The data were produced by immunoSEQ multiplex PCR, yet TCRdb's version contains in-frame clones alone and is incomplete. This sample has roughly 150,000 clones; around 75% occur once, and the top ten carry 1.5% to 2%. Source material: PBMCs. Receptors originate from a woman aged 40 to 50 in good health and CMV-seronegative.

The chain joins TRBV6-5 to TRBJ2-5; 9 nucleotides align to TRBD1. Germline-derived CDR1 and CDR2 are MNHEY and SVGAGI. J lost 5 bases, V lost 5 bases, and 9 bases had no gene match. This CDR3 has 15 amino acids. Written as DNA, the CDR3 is TGTGCCAGCAGTCGGGGACAGGGCCACTGGGAGACCCAGTACTTC. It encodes CASSRGQGHWETQYF.

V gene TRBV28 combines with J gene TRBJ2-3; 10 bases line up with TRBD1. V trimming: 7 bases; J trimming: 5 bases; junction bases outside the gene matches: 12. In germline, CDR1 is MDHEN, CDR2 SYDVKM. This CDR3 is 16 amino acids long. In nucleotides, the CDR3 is TGTGCCAGCAACATGCCCGGGACAGGGGCACGAGATACGCAGTATTTT. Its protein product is CASNMPGTGARDTQYF.

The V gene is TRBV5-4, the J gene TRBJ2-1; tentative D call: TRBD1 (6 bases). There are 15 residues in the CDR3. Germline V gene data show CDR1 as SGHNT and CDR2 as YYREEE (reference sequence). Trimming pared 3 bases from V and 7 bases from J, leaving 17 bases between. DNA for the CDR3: TGTGCCAGCAGCTGGGGACACTCTTGGATGAATGAGCAGTTCTTC. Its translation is CASSWGHSWMNEQFF.

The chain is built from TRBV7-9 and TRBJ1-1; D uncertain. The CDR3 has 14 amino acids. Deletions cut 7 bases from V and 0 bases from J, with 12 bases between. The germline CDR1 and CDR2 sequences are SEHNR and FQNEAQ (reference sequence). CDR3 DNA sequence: TGTGCCAGCATCTCTGTCAACATGAACACTGAAGCTTTCTTT. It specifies CASISVNMNTEAFF.

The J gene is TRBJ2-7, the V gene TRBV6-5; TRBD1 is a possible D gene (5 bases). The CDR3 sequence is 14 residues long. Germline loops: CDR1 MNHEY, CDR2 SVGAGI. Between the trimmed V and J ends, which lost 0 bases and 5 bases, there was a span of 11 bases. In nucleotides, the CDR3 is TGTGCCAGCAGTTACTCGACAGTCTATGACGAGCAGTACTTC. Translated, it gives CASSYSTVYDEQYF.

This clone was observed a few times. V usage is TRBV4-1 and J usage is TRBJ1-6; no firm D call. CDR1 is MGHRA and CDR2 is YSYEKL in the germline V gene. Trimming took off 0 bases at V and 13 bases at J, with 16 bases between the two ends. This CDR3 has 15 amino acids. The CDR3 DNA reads TGCGCCAGCAGCCAAGAACGGCTACCTGGCGGTCCCCTCCACTTT. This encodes CASSQERLPGGPLHF.

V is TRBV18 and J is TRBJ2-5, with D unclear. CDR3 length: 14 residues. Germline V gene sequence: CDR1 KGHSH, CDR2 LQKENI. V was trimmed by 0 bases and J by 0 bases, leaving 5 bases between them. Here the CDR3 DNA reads TGTGCCAGCTCACCACCGGCAGACCAAGAGACCCAGTACTTC. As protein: CASSPPADQETQYF.

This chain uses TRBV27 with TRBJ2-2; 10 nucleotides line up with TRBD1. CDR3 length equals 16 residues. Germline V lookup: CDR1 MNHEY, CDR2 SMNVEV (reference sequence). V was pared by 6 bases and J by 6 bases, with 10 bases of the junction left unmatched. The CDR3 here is CASSRILGTGAGELFF. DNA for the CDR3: TGTGCCAGCAGCCGAATTCTTGGGACAGGGGCCGGGGAGCTGTTTTTT.

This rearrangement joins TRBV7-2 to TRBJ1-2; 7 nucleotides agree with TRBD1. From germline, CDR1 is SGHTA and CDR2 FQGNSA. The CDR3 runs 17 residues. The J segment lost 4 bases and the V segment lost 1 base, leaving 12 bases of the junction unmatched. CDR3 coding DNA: TGTGCCAGCAGCTTAGAAGTCGGCAGGGGGAATGCCTATGGCTACACCTTC. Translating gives CASSLEVGRGNAYGYTF.

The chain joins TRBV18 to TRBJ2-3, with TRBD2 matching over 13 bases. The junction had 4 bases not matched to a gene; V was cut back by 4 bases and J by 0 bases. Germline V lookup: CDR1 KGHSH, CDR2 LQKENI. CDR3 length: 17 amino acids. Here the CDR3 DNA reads TGTGCCAGCTCACACGGACTAGCGGGGGAAAGCACAGATACGCAGTATTTT. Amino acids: CASSHGLAGESTDTQYF.

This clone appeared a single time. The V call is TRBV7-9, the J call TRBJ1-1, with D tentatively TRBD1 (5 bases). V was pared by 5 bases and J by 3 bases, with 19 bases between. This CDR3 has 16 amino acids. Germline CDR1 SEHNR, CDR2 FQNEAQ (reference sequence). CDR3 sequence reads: CASSDLGGLLDTEAFF. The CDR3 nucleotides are TGTGCCAGCAGCGATTTGGGGGGTCTCTTGGACACTGAAGCTTTCTTT. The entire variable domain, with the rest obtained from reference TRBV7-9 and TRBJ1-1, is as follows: DTGVSQNPRHKITKRGQNVTFRCDPISEHNRLYWYRQTLGQGPEFLTYFQNEAQLEKSRLLSDRFSAERPKGSFSTLEIQRTEQGDSAMYLCASSDLGGLLDTEAFFGQGTRLTVV.

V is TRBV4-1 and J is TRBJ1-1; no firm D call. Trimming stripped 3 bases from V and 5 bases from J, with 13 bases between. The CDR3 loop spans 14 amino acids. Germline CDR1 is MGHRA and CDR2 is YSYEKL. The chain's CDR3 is CASSHQQRDTEAFF. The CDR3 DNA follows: TGCGCCAGCAGCCACCAACAGAGGGATACTGAAGCTTTCTTT.

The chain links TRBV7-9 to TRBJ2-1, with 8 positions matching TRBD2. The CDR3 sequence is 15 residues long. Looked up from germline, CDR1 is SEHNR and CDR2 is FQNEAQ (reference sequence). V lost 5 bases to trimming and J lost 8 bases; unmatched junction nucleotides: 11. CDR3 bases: TGTGCCAGCAGCCGGGCCGGCGGGACTAGAGATGAGCAGTTCTTC. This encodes CASSRAGGTRDEQFF.

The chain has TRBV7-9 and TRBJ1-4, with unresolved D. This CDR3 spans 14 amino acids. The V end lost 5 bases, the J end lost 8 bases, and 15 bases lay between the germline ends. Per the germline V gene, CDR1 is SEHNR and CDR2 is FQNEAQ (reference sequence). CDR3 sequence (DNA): TGTGCCAGCAGCCCCCGGCTTGGGGAGGAAAAACTGTTTTTT. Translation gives CASSPRLGEEKLFF. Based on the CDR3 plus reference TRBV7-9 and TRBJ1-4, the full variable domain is DTGVSQNPRHKITKRGQNVTFRCDPISEHNRLYWYRQTLGQGPEFLTYFQNEAQLEKSRLLSDRFSAERPKGSFSTLEIQRTEQGDSAMYLCASSPRLGEEKLFFGSGTQLSVL.

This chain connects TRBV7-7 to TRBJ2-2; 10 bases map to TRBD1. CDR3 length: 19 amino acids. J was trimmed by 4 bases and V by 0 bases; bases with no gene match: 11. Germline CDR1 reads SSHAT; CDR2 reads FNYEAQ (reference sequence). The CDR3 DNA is TGTGCCAGCAGCTTAGCGGCCGCCAGACAGGGGGCGATCACCGGGGAGCTGTTTTTT. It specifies CASSLAAARQGAITGELFF.

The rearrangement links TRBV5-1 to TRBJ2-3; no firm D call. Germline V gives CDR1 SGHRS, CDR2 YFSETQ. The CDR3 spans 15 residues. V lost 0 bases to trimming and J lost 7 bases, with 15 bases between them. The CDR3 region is CASSLAGRSENTQYF. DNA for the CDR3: TGCGCCAGCAGCTTGGCGGGTAGAAGCGAGAATACGCAGTATTTT.

CDR3 in amino acids: CAWARLDRVGMGEKLFF. In DNA, the CDR3 is TGTGCCTGGGCCCGACTCGACAGGGTCGGAATGGGGGAAAAACTGTTTTTT. V gene TRBV30 combines with J gene TRBJ1-4; 7 bases agree with TRBD1. Trimming at V came to 5 bases and at J to 8 bases, leaving 20 bases not matched to a gene. The CDR3 sequence is 17 residues long. Germline V lookup: CDR1 GTSNPN, CDR2 SVGIG (reference sequence).

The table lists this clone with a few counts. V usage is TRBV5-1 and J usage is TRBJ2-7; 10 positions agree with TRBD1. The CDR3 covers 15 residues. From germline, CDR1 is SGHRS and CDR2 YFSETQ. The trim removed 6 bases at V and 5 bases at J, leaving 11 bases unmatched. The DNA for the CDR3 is TGCGCCAGCACCGCCGCGGGACAGGGGTCCCACGAGCAGTACTTC. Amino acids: CASTAAGQGSHEQYF.

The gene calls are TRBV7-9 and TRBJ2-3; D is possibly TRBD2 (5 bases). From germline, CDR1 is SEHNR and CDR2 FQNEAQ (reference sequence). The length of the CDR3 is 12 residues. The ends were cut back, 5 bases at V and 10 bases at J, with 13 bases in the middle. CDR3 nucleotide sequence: TGTGCCAGCAGCCTCGACTATCGGGCGCAGTATTTT. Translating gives CASSLDYRAQYF.

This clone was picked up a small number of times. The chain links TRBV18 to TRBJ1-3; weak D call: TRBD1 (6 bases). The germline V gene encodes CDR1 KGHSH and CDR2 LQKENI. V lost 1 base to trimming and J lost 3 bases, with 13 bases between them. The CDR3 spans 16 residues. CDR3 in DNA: TGTGCCAGCTCACCACAAGTAACAGGGAGTGGAAACACCATATATTTT. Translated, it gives CASSPQVTGSGNTIYF.

CDR3 in amino acids: CASSWTGEESPLHF. CDR3 nucleotide sequence: TGTGCCAGCAGTTGGACAGGGGAGGAGTCACCCCTCCACTTT. The chain employs TRBV6-6 and TRBJ1-6; TRBD1 agrees at 9 bases. This CDR3 has 14 residues. V was pared by 4 bases and J by 10 bases, with 5 bases of the junction left unmatched. The germline V gene has CDR1 MNHNY and CDR2 SVGAGI (reference sequence).

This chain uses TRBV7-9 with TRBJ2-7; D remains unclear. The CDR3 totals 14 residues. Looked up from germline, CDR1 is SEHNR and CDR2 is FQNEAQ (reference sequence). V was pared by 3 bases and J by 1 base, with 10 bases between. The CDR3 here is CASSLYAVSYEQYF. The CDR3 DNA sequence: TGTGCCAGCAGCTTGTACGCGGTATCCTACGAGCAGTACTTC.

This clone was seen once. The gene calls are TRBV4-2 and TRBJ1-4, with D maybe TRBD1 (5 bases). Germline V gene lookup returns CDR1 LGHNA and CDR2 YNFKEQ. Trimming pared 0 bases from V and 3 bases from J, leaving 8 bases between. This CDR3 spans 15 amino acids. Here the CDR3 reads CASSQDQGANEKLFF. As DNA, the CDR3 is TGTGCCAGCAGCCAAGACCAGGGTGCTAATGAAAAACTGTTTTTT.

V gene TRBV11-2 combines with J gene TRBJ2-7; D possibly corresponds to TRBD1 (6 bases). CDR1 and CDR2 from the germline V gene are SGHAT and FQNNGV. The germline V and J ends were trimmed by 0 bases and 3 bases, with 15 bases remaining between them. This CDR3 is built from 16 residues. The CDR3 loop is CASSLDRAGVGYEQYF. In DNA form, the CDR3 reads TGTGCCAGCAGCTTAGATCGGGCAGGGGTAGGCTACGAGCAGTACTTC.

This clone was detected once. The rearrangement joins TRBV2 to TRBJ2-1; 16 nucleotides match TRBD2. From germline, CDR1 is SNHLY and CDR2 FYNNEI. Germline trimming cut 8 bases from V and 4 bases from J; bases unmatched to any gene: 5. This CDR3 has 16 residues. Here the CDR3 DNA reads TGTGCCAGCTGGGGACTAGCGGGGGGGGGTTACAATGAGCAGTTCTTC. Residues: CASWGLAGGGYNEQFF.

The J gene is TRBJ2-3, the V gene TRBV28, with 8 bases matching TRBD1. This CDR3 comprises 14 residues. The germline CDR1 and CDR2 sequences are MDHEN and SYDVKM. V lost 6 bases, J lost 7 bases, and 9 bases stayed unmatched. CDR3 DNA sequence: TGTGCCAGCAGCCTGACAGGGGACCCCCATACGCAGTATTTT. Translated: CASSLTGDPHTQYF.

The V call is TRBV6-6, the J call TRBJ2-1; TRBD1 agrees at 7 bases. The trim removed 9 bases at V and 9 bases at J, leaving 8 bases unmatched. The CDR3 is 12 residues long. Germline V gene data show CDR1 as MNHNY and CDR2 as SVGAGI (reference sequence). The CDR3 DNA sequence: TGTGCCAGTCGCCCAGGGGGTCTTGAGCAGTTCTTC. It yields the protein CASRPGGLEQFF.

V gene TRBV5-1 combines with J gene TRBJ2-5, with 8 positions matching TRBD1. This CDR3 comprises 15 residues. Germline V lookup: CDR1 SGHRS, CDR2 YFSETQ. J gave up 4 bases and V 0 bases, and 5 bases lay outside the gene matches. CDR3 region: CASSLAARGRETQYF. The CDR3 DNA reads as TGCGCCAGCAGCTTGGCCGCCAGGGGGCGAGAGACCCAGTACTTC.

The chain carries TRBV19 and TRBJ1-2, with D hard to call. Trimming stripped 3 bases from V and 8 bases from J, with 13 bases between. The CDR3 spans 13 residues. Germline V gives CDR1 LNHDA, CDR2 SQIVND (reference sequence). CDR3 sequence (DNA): TGTGCCAGTAGTATGGTCCTTACAAAAGGCTACACCTTC. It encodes CASSMVLTKGYTF.

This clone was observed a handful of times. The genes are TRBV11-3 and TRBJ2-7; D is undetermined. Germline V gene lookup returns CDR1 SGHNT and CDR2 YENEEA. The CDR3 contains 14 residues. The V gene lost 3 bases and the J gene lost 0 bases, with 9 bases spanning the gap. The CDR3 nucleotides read TGTGCCAGCAGCTTGAGTTCCTTCTCCTACGAGCAGTACTTC. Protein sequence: CASSLSSFSYEQYF.

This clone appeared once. The CDR3 is CASSLGLGQGSPLHF. CDR3 DNA: TGTGCCAGCAGCTTAGGATTGGGACAGGGATCACCCCTCCACTTT. This chain uses TRBV7-6 with TRBJ1-6; 9 bases fit TRBD1. This CDR3 contains 15 residues. V lost 1 base, J lost 10 bases, and 5 bases stayed unmatched. The V gene's germline CDR1 is SGHVS and CDR2 FNYEAQ.